Reported below is one T cell receptor beta chain. As yet, its antigen is unknown. This entry belongs to a study of cytomegalovirus exposure and HLA in healthy donors. Study background: Counted in an early data release were tens of millions of unique TCRs from HLA-typed donors. Points from the study as a whole: Based on reports, TCR beta sequences accurately predicted HLA-A and HLA-B alleles for most subjects. More than 150 TCR beta chains were listed as cytomegalovirus-associated. Association with HLA alleles at 0.05 false discovery rate was found for around 17,000 TCR beta sequences in a later analysis.

Vbeta (60) and Jbeta (13) primers were used in the PCR. Assay: immunoSEQ multiplex PCR; the TCRdb copy retains only in-frame clones and omits some. The table records some 200,000 clones, roughly 90% of them present only once. Germline assignment: CDR1 SGHVS and CDR2 FQNEAQ. The ends were cut back, 0 bases at V and 6 bases at J, with 14 bases in the middle. The CDR3 sequence is 16 residues long. The receptor's source is a woman aged 18 to 35 in good health and CMV-seronegative. The chain uses TRBV7-8 and TRBJ2-2, with a weak D call TRBD2 (5 bases). The sequenced material came from PBMCs. CDR3: CASSLAWGLGAGELFF. The CDR3 DNA follows: TGTGCCAGCAGCTTAGCGTGGGGTCTCGGGGCCGGGGAGCTGTTTTTT.